The sequence of this TCR beta chain was determined in a study of shared clonotypes between healthy human individuals. Of note for this clone: What it binds is unknown.

Replicate PCRs run on sorted subsets employed around 200 ng DNA, approximately 30,000 T cell genomes. The data were produced by immunoSEQ multiplex PCR, yet TCRdb's version contains in-frame clones alone and is incomplete. The profile shows about 2.3 million clones, 85% to 95% of them singletons. The germline V gene encodes CDR1 GTSNPN and CDR2 SVGIG (reference sequence). V was pared by 5 bases and J by 2 bases, with 15 bases between. The CDR3 sequence is 14 residues long. Whole-study findings and limits: Though the depth was large, rarefaction showed that sorted-subset sequencing was incomplete. Non-shared clonotypes were found to have lower generation probabilities than the clonotypes that were shared by all four of the sorted-subset donors.

Sequencing input: naive CD4+ T cells from PBMCs. Subset meaning: CD45RA+ positively selected. V is TRBV30 and J is TRBJ1-1; a possible D gene is TRBD1 (5 bases). The clonotype was recovered from a man younger than 35 in good health. Some clones in this sample may be carry-over from other donors' samples. The CDR3 DNA sequence: TGTGCCTGGGTGGGGGGTATCCTAAACACTGAAGCTTTCTTT. Translating it yields CAWVGGILNTEAFF.